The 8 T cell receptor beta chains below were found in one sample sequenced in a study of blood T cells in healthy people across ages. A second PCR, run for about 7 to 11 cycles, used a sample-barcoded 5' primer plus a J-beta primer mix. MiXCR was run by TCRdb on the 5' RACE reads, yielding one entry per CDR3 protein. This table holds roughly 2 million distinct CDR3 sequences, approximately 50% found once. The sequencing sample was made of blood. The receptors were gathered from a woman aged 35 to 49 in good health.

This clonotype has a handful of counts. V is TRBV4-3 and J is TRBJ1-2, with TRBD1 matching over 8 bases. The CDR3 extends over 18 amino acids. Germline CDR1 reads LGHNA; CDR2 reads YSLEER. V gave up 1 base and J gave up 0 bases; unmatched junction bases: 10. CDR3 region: CASSQAINQGATNYGYTF. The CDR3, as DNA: TGCGCCAGCAGCCAAGCGATTAATCAGGGGGCGACTAACTATGGCTACACCTTC.

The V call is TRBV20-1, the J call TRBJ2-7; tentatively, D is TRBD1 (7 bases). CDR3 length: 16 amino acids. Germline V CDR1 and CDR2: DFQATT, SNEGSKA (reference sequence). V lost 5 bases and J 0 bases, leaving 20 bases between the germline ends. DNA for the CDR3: TGCAGTGCTGACTTATCGTACAGGGGAGGCTCCTACGAGCAGTACTTC. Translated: CSADLSYRGGSYEQYF.

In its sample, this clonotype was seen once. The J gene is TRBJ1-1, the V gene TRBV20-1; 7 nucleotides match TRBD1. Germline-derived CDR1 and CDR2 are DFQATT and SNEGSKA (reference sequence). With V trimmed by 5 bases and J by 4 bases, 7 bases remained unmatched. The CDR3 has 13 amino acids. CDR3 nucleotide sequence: TGCAGTGCTCGTGGACAGGCAGTCACTGAAGCTTTCTTT. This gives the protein CSARGQAVTEAFF.

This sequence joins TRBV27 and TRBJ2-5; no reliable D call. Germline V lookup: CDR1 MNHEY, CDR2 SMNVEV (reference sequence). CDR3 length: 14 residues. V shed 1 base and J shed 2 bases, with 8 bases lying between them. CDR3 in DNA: TGTGCCAGCAGTTTATTGGGTGTTCAAGAGACCCAGTACTTC. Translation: CASSLLGVQETQYF.

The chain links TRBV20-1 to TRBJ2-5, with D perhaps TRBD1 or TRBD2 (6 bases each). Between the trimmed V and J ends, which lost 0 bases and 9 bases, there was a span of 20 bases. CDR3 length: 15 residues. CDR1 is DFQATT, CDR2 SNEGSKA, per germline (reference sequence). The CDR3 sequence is CSAREGGSWLVAQYF. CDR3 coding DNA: TGCAGTGCTAGAGAAGGGGGGAGCTGGTTAGTGGCCCAGTACTTC.

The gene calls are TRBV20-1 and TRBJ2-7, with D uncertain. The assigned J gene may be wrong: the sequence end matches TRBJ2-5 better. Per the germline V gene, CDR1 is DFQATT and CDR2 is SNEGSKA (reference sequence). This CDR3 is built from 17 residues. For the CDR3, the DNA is TGCAGTGCTAGAGAAGTTGGGTGGGAAGTAAAACAAGAGACCCAGTACTTC. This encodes CSAREVGWEVKQETQYF.

For the CDR3, the DNA is TGTGCCAGCAGTTTAGTTTGGCAGGACTTGAGAGAGCAGTACTTC. It yields the protein CASSLVWQDLREQYF. The chain recombines TRBV27 with TRBJ2-7, with D perhaps TRBD2 (5 bases). There are 15 residues in the CDR3. Trimming shortened V by 2 bases and J by 7 bases, and 18 bases separated the two germline ends. The germline CDR1 and CDR2 sequences are MNHEY and SMNVEV (reference sequence).

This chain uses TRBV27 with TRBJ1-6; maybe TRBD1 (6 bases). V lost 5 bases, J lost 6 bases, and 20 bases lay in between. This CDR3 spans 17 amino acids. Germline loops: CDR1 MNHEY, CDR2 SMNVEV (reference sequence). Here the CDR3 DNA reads TGTGCCAGCAGTCGCGTCTTCCGGGACACCCGTAATTCACCCCTCCACTTT. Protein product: CASSRVFRDTRNSPLHF.